A single T cell receptor beta chain is shown here with its context. Its antigen remains unidentified. This specimen comes from a study of T cell responses to AZD1222 COVID-19 vaccine. About the study: It was second doses at about 4 or about 12 weeks that were pooled.

General study results and limits: The study identified only 6 or 7 AZD1222 recipients as seropositive at baseline. Repertoires in all cases were sampled only once the peak T cell response had passed. Most donors were white British and more were female, and clonal diversity was possibly underestimated.

The CDR3 contains 15 residues. V was pared by 5 bases and J by 4 bases, with 18 bases between. Germline V gene data show CDR1 as SGHDT and CDR2 as YYEEEE. Generated by immunoSEQ multiplex PCR, the TCRdb table keeps only in-frame clones and is missing some. The data show about 140,000 clones, roughly 88% seen once. The source of this sequence is an adult in good health. The genes are TRBV5-6 and TRBJ1-2; possible D gene TRBD1, 5 bases. Specimen: peripheral blood, collected on day 0 of AZD1222 vaccination. This chain's CDR3 is CASSSNPGGAYGYTF. The CDR3 region has the DNA TGTGCCAGCAGTTCCAACCCCGGGGGTGCCTATGGCTACACCTTC.